Shown below are 30 T cell receptor beta chains from a single sample sequenced in a study of a mutant IDH1 vaccine in newly diagnosed glioma. Produced via immunoSEQ multiplex PCR; TCRdb's table is partial and in-frame only. The sample yields 55,000 to 65,000 clones, 84% seen once. These receptors have no identified antigens. Documented time point: week 11, during vaccination. All doses held 300 ug of mutant IDH1 20-mer peptide, with topical imiquimod. This specimen was PBMCs, taken from a glioma patient whose treatment included an IDH1 peptide vaccine. The source is a young man with glioma.

The rearrangement links TRBV9 to TRBJ2-1; weak D call: TRBD2 (5 bases). V lost 0 bases, J lost 2 bases, and 12 bases lay in between. The germline CDR1 and CDR2 sequences are SGDLS and YYNGEE. This CDR3 has 16 residues. DNA of the CDR3: TGTGCCAGCAGCGTAGCCATTCGGGGTCCCTACAATGAGCAGTTCTTC. Translated: CASSVAIRGPYNEQFF. The variable domain in full, with the rest retrieved from reference TRBV9 and TRBJ2-1, is DSGVTQTPKHLITATGQRVTLRCSPRSGDLSVYWYQQSLDQGLQFLIQYYNGEERAKGNILERFSAQQFPDLHSELNLSSLELGDSALYFCASSVAIRGPYNEQFFGPGTRLTVL.

This clone was seen only a few times. The chain carries TRBV18 and TRBJ2-5; tentative D call: TRBD2 (5 bases). The length of the CDR3 is 14 residues. V was trimmed by 3 bases and J by 5 bases, leaving 13 bases between them. In germline, CDR1 is KGHSH, CDR2 LQKENI. CDR3 DNA: TGTGCCAGCTCACCTCCGAGGGCAACGGAGACCCAGTACTTC. Translated: CASSPPRATETQYF.

In its sample, this clone was seen once. The V call is TRBV9, the J call TRBJ2-3, with 7 bases fitting TRBD2. CDR3 length: 14 amino acids. V shed 6 bases, J shed 1 base, and the junction held 5 bases outside the gene matches. The germline V gene encodes CDR1 SGDLS and CDR2 YYNGEE. DNA for the CDR3: TGTGCCAGCACCACGGGGGGAGGCACAGATACGCAGTATTTT. Translating gives CASTTGGGTDTQYF.

The CDR3 DNA reads TGTGCCAGCAGTTACACAAAAGAGACCCAGTACTTC. This translates into CASSYTKETQYF. The chain joins TRBV6-6 to TRBJ2-5, with D unresolved. The germline V and J ends were trimmed by 2 bases and 3 bases, with 4 bases remaining between them. CDR1 MNHNY and CDR2 SVGAGI come from the germline V gene (reference sequence). CDR3 length: 12 amino acids.

This clone was seen a few times. This chain uses TRBV5-6 with TRBJ2-1; TRBD2 might be the D (5 bases). V shed 0 bases and J shed 10 bases, with 14 bases lying between them. The length of the CDR3 is 14 residues. The germline V gene has CDR1 SGHDT and CDR2 YYEEEE. This chain's CDR3 is CASSLGLRPGEQFF. CDR3 coding DNA: TGTGCCAGCAGCTTGGGACTCCGGCCGGGGGAGCAGTTCTTC.

For the CDR3, the DNA is TGTGCCAGCAGCTTAGCGGGGCGTTCCTACAATGAGCAGTTCTTC. It yields the protein CASSLAGRSYNEQFF. The V gene is TRBV5-4, the J gene TRBJ2-1; TRBD2 matches at 7 bases. V was clipped by 2 bases and J by 1 base; unmatched bases: 3. Germline CDR1 and CDR2: SGHNT and YYREEE (reference sequence). The CDR3 is 15 residues long.

The chain uses TRBV6-6 and TRBJ2-2; D is unclear. The CDR3 is 13 residues long. Germline CDR1 and CDR2: MNHNY and SVGAGI (reference sequence). V shed 0 bases and J shed 6 bases, with 5 bases lying between them. In DNA form, the CDR3 reads TGTGCCAGCAGTTACTCGATCTCCGGGGAGCTGTTTTTT. Translating it yields CASSYSISGELFF.

The chain employs TRBV6-1 and TRBJ2-1; D is possibly TRBD2 (6 bases). CDR3 size: 15 residues. The V and J ends lost 3 bases and 2 bases respectively, with 11 bases between them. Germline V gives CDR1 MNHNS, CDR2 SASEGT. The CDR3 DNA is TGTGCCAGCAGTGACGGGGGAAGTGCCTACAATGAGCAGTTCTTC. Protein sequence: CASSDGGSAYNEQFF.

This sequence joins TRBV7-6 and TRBJ2-1, with 9 bases identical to TRBD2. The CDR3 spans 15 residues. In germline, CDR1 is SGHVS, CDR2 FNYEAQ. V lost 2 bases, J lost 7 bases, and 6 bases stayed unmatched. Here the CDR3 DNA reads TGTGCCAGCAGCTTATGGCGGGGGGGCAGGAATGAGCAGTTCTTC. Amino acids: CASSLWRGGRNEQFF. The full variable domain, with the rest looked up from reference TRBV7-6 and TRBJ2-1, is GAGVSQSPRYKVTKRGQDVALRCDPISGHVSLYWYRQALGQGPEFLTYFNYEAQQDKSGLPNDRFSAERPEGSISTLTIQRTEQRDSAMYRCASSLWRGGRNEQFFGPGTRLTVL.

The rearrangement links TRBV9 to TRBJ2-7; 10 positions agree with TRBD1. CDR1 is SGDLS, CDR2 YYNGEE, per germline. The CDR3 has 15 residues. The V segment lost 0 bases and the J segment 2 bases; nucleotides outside the gene matches: 2. The CDR3 DNA follows: TGTGCCAGCAGCGTAGGACAGGGGGCTCCCTACGAGCAGTACTTC. Its protein product is CASSVGQGAPYEQYF.

The CDR3 coding sequence is TGTGCCAGCAGCCCTGTGGCTAATGGCTACGAGCAGTACTTC. This translates into CASSPVANGYEQYF. The chain carries TRBV7-9 and TRBJ2-7; D is uncertain. Germline values: CDR1 SEHNR, CDR2 FQNEAQ (reference sequence). The CDR3 length is 14 residues. V shed 5 bases and J shed 3 bases, with 14 bases lying between them.

The chain recombines TRBV28 with TRBJ2-5, with 10 bases lining up with TRBD2. Germline assignment: CDR1 MDHEN and CDR2 SYDVKM. The J segment lost 4 bases and the V segment lost 7 bases, leaving 12 bases of the junction unmatched. This CDR3 region has 16 residues. CDR3 sequence reads: CASTREGLAGAETQYF. Here the CDR3 DNA reads TGTGCCAGCACCCGGGAAGGGCTAGCGGGAGCAGAGACCCAGTACTTC.

V gene TRBV30 combines with J gene TRBJ2-6; unclear D gene. The CDR3 runs 17 residues. CDR1 and CDR2 (germline): GTSNPN, SVGIG (reference sequence). The germline V and J ends were trimmed by 0 bases and 3 bases, with 15 bases remaining between them. The CDR3 DNA reads as TGTGCCTGGAGTGTTGTCAGAACAAGTTATGGGGCCAACGTCCTGACTTTC. Its translation is CAWSVVRTSYGANVLTF.

The chain links TRBV7-9 to TRBJ1-5, with TRBD1 matching 10 bases. Germline CDR1 and CDR2: SEHNR and FQNEAQ (reference sequence). The V segment lost 5 bases and the J segment 0 bases; nucleotides outside the gene matches: 4. CDR3 length: 16 residues. The CDR3: CASSLGQGGSNQPQHF. DNA for the CDR3: TGTGCCAGCAGCCTTGGACAGGGGGGTAGCAATCAGCCCCAGCATTTT.

The rearrangement links TRBV7-9 to TRBJ2-5, with 14 nucleotides matching TRBD2. V dropped 3 bases and J dropped 7; count of bases not matched to a gene: 7. Germline-derived CDR1 and CDR2 are SEHNR and FQNEAQ (reference sequence). The CDR3 spans 16 residues. The CDR3 sequence: CASSLGTSGGFSTQYF. CDR3 sequence (DNA): TGTGCCAGCAGCTTGGGGACTAGCGGGGGCTTTTCGACCCAGTACTTC.

In the case of this clone: This same CDR3 is encoded by further DNA sequences in the sample. The chain links TRBV28 to TRBJ1-1; the D is unclear. The germline V and J ends were trimmed by 3 bases and 0 bases, with 11 bases remaining between them. CDR1 and CDR2 (germline): MDHEN, SYDVKM. There are 15 residues in the CDR3. The CDR3: CASSLDIYMNTEAFF. The DNA for the CDR3 is TGTGCCAGCAGTTTGGATATTTACATGAACACTGAAGCTTTCTTT.

V gene TRBV14 combines with J gene TRBJ2-5; 8 bases agree with TRBD2. Germline V gene lookup returns CDR1 SGHDN and CDR2 FVKESK. V shed 4 bases, J shed 0 bases, and the junction held 4 bases outside the gene matches. There are 15 residues in the CDR3. The CDR3 loop reads CASSLVAGHQETQYF. CDR3 DNA sequence: TGTGCCAGCAGCCTGGTAGCGGGGCACCAAGAGACCCAGTACTTC.

This chain connects TRBV10-2 to TRBJ1-1, with D tentatively TRBD1 (5 bases). This CDR3 is 16 amino acids long. Between the trimmed V and J ends, which lost 4 bases and 1 base, there was a span of 16 bases. The germline gives CDR1 WSHSY, CDR2 SAAADI. The CDR3 nucleotides read TGCGCCAGCAGTGGCCAATTGCGGGGGGAGAACACTGAAGCTTTCTTT. Translating it yields CASSGQLRGENTEAFF.

This chain uses TRBV5-4 with TRBJ2-5, with TRBD1 matching 9 bases. Germline loops: CDR1 SGHNT, CDR2 YYREEE (reference sequence). CDR3 length: 14 residues. Trimming cost V 4 bases and J 2 bases; bases outside gene matches: 3. The CDR3 here is CASSEGQGQETQYF. The CDR3 DNA follows: TGTGCCAGCAGCGAAGGACAGGGGCAAGAGACCCAGTACTTC.

The rearrangement uses TRBV10-3 and TRBJ2-1; possible D gene TRBD2, 7 bases. V was cut by 6 bases and J by 9 bases, with 18 bases left in between. The CDR3 covers 14 residues. Germline assignment: CDR1 ENHRY and CDR2 SYGVKD. The CDR3 DNA is TGTGCCATCAGCGAGGGGGGGAGGAAGTTTGAGCAGTTCTTC. It codes for CAISEGGRKFEQFF.

V is TRBV5-1 and J is TRBJ2-7; 10 bases are shared with TRBD1. Per the germline V gene, CDR1 is SGHRS and CDR2 is YFSETQ. After removal of 4 bases from V and 0 bases from J, the junction contained 4 bases not matched to a gene. This CDR3 comprises 15 residues. The CDR3 region has the DNA TGCGCCAGCAGCATGGGACAGGGGCCCTCCTACGAGCAGTACTTC. Translation gives CASSMGQGPSYEQYF.

This chain links TRBV15 with TRBJ2-3; no clear D. The V end was cut by 3 bases, the J end by 2 bases, with 9 bases between. Germline V gene lookup returns CDR1 LNHNV and CDR2 YYDKDF (reference sequence). The CDR3 covers 14 residues. The CDR3 region has the DNA TGTGCCACCAGCAGGAGTCAGTTCACAGATACGCAGTATTTT. It is translated as CATSRSQFTDTQYF.

This rearrangement joins TRBV19 to TRBJ1-2; TRBD1 might be the D (6 bases). The ends were cut back, 3 bases at V and 7 bases at J, with 15 bases in the middle. This CDR3 spans 14 amino acids. Germline CDR1 is LNHDA and CDR2 is SQIVND (reference sequence). The CDR3 DNA reads as TGTGCCAGTAGTATTGTGGGACAACGAGGTGGCTACACCTTC. Translating it yields CASSIVGQRGGYTF.

V is TRBV28 and J is TRBJ2-1; tentatively, D is TRBD2 (6 bases). Germline lookup yields CDR1 MDHEN and CDR2 SYDVKM. Trimming removed 6 bases at V and 6 bases at J, with 15 bases between. This CDR3 comprises 14 residues. The CDR3 DNA follows: TGTGCCAGCAGATCGCGGGATGGGGTCAATGAGCAGTTCTTC. Translated: CASRSRDGVNEQFF.

This rearrangement joins TRBV7-2 to TRBJ2-7; tentatively, D is TRBD2 (7 bases). V lost 2 bases and J 4 bases, leaving 15 bases between the germline ends. The germline V gene has CDR1 SGHTA and CDR2 FQGNSA. The CDR3 is 15 amino acids. Here the CDR3 DNA reads TGTGCCAGCAGCTTAAGTTTAGGGGGGGCTTACGAGCAGTACTTC. This encodes CASSLSLGGAYEQYF.

The chain combines TRBV29-1 with TRBJ1-2; TRBD1 matches at 8 bases. Unmatched junction bases numbered 20, after V lost 8 bases and J lost 6 bases. The length of the CDR3 is 16 residues. The germline V gene encodes CDR1 SQVTM and CDR2 ANQGSEA. The CDR3 here is CSITPPVLTGDHGYTF. The CDR3 nucleotides are TGCAGCATCACCCCCCCTGTGCTGACAGGGGACCATGGCTACACCTTC. The whole variable domain, filled in from reference TRBV29-1 and TRBJ1-2, reads SAVISQKPSRDICQRGTSLTIQCQVDSQVTMMFWYRQQPGQSLTLIATANQGSEATYESGFVIDKFPISRPNLTFSTLTVSNMSPEDSSIYLCSITPPVLTGDHGYTFGSGTRLTVV.

This clone was detected a few times. The chain joins TRBV6-6 to TRBJ2-3, with 10 positions matching TRBD1. The CDR3 contains 16 residues. V lost 2 bases and J lost 4; bases outside the gene matches: 6. The germline CDR1 and CDR2 sequences are MNHNY and SVGAGI (reference sequence). The CDR3 nucleotides read TGTGCCAGCAGTTACACGGACAGGGGGAGACCAGATACGCAGTATTTT. Translated: CASSYTDRGRPDTQYF.

This rearrangement joins TRBV7-2 to TRBJ2-7, with a weak D call TRBD1 (5 bases). The CDR3 covers 15 residues. Germline CDR1 SGHTA, CDR2 FQGNSA. With 3 bases removed from V and 3 bases from J, the gap between germline ends came to 15 bases. The CDR3 sequence is CASSFDSQQLYEQYF. CDR3 DNA: TGTGCCAGCAGCTTTGACAGCCAGCAGCTCTACGAGCAGTACTTC.

V and J are TRBV7-6 and TRBJ2-1; 11 bases align to TRBD2. CDR1 SGHVS and CDR2 FNYEAQ come from the germline V gene. This CDR3 is 15 amino acids long. V lost 6 bases, J lost 3 bases, and 4 bases stayed unmatched. The CDR3 region has the DNA TGTGCCAGCAGTCCGCTAGCGGGAGGCTACAATGAGCAGTTCTTC. Amino acids: CASSPLAGGYNEQFF.

This rearrangement joins TRBV27 to TRBJ2-7; TRBD2 aligns across 14 bases. With V trimmed by 0 bases and J by 6 bases, 13 bases remained unmatched. CDR3 length: 19 amino acids. Germline CDR1 MNHEY, CDR2 SMNVEV (reference sequence). The CDR3 sequence: CASSLSGTSGRIGGLEQYF. DNA of the CDR3: TGTGCCAGCAGTTTATCGGGGACTAGCGGGAGAATCGGGGGGCTCGAGCAGTACTTC.